This TCR beta chain was captured in a study of OX40 agonist ivuxolimab in advanced cancers. Study-wide points: The CD4+ and CD8+ T cells in the blood had expanded clonally by week 6 at 0.1 to 3.0 mg/kg.

Measured with immunoSEQ multiplex PCR; TCRdb has only the in-frame clones, and not every one. The sample lists 60,000 to 80,000 clones, around 86% seen once, with 8% to 10% in the top ten. V gave up 4 bases and J gave up 11 bases, with 15 bases separating them. Germline loops: CDR1 SGHAT, CDR2 FQDESV (reference sequence). CDR3 length: 13 residues. This clone was seen a handful of times. Its antigen is as yet unknown. Blood sampling was done at baseline, cycle 4 day 1, and cycle 7 day 1. The clonotype comes from an adult with an advanced solid tumor such as melanoma, head and neck, liver or kidney cancer. The genes are TRBV11-1 and TRBJ1-5; D perhaps matches TRBD1 (5 bases). Sequenced material: CD4+ or CD8+ T cells sorted from blood, taken in a trial of the OX40 agonist ivuxolimab. In DNA form, the CDR3 reads TGTGCCAGCAGCTGGGACCACCGCGGGGCCCAGCATTTT. It translates to CASSWDHRGAQHF.